The 18 T cell receptor beta chains presented below share a single source sample, sequenced in a study of CD8+ T cells in alopecia areata. As the sequencing template, cDNA was produced by extracting RNA and reverse transcribing it. Sequencing used immunoSEQ multiplex PCR; TCRdb keeps in-frame clones, though not all of them. The top ten clones hold about 4.4% of a sample with approximately 150,000 clones, around 54% of them seen once. Sequencing was done on a sample of CD4+ T cells sorted from blood. These TCRs come from a human donor in good health.

This chain joins TRBV25-1 and TRBJ2-3; the D is unclear. Germline V gene sequence: CDR1 MGHDK, CDR2 SYGVNS. The CDR3 consists of 15 residues. V shed 1 base and J shed 2 bases, with 10 bases lying between them. The CDR3 region is CASSEFVRNTDTQYF. CDR3 in DNA: TGTGCCAGCAGTGAATTTGTCAGGAACACAGATACGCAGTATTTT.

This clone has a single count. The chain employs TRBV6-5 and TRBJ1-1, with D perhaps matching TRBD1 (6 bases). This CDR3 has 14 amino acids. CDR1 is MNHEY, CDR2 SVGAGI, per germline. V lost 6 bases to trimming and J lost 5 bases, with 16 bases between them. The CDR3 reads CASRSPGALTEAFF. CDR3 nucleotides: TGTGCCAGCAGGTCCCCGGGGGCGTTAACTGAAGCTTTCTTT.

This chain connects TRBV5-1 to TRBJ2-1; D not resolved. The CDR3 is 14 amino acids. The V gene's germline CDR1 is SGHRS and CDR2 YFSETQ. V dropped 4 bases and J dropped 4 bases, with 12 bases sitting between them. This chain's CDR3 is CASSRVGNYNEQFF. CDR3 sequence (DNA): TGCGCCAGCAGCCGGGTGGGCAATTACAATGAGCAGTTCTTC.

The sample holds a few counts of this clone. This rearrangement joins TRBV30 to TRBJ2-1, with D perhaps TRBD2 (6 bases). Looked up from germline, CDR1 is GTSNPN and CDR2 is SVGIG (reference sequence). CDR3 length: 15 residues. V was trimmed by 4 bases and J by 8 bases, leaving 21 bases between them. The CDR3 here is CAWTLRGKSIHEQFF. The CDR3 region has the DNA TGTGCCTGGACTCTACGCGGGAAGTCAATCCATGAGCAGTTCTTC. Full variable domain (rest looked up from reference TRBV30 and TRBJ2-1): SQTIHQWPATLVQPVGSPLSLECTVEGTSNPNLYWYRQAAGRGLQLLFYSVGIGQISSEVPQNLSASRPQDRQFILSSKKLLLSDSGFYLCAWTLRGKSIHEQFFGPGTRLTVL.

Concerning this clone itself: This CDR3 is also generated by other DNA sequences in the sample. The CDR3 region is CAWSVGLAGSDTQYF. Written as DNA, the CDR3 is TGTGCCTGGAGTGTAGGGCTAGCGGGTAGTGATACGCAGTATTTT. The chain joins TRBV30 to TRBJ2-3, with TRBD2 matching 8 bases. Germline CDR1 and CDR2: GTSNPN and SVGIG (reference sequence). There are 15 residues in the CDR3. Trimming cost V 0 bases and J 6 bases; bases outside gene matches: 8.

The V and J genes are TRBV7-9 and TRBJ2-7, with D tentatively TRBD2 (6 bases). CDR1 SEHNR and CDR2 FQNEAQ come from the germline V gene (reference sequence). The ends were cut back, 5 bases at V and 1 base at J, with 18 bases in the middle. The CDR3 is 16 amino acids. CDR3 in amino acids: CASSPGWGDLSYEQYF. As DNA, the CDR3 is TGTGCCAGCAGCCCTGGATGGGGGGACCTATCCTACGAGCAGTACTTC.

The V gene is TRBV6-5, the J gene TRBJ2-3, with a tentative D call TRBD2 (6 bases). Trimming left V 8 bases short and J 2 bases short, with 14 bases between. The CDR3 loop spans 14 amino acids. Germline CDR1 MNHEY, CDR2 SVGAGI. The CDR3 spells CASLSGLATDTQYF. As DNA, the CDR3 is TGTGCCAGCTTGAGCGGGCTTGCCACAGATACGCAGTATTTT.

This clone came up a few times. The CDR3 nucleotides read TGCAGCGTCCTCGGGGCGGCAGGGGGGTTGGCTGGGGCCAACGTCCTGACTTTC. The encoded protein is CSVLGAAGGLAGANVLTF. The chain couples TRBV29-1 to TRBJ2-6, with D possibly matching TRBD1 (7 bases). V lost 6 bases and J 2 bases, leaving 23 bases between the germline ends. The germline gives CDR1 SQVTM, CDR2 ANQGSEA. The CDR3 extends over 18 amino acids.

The chain combines TRBV2 with TRBJ2-7, with TRBD2 matching 11 bases. In germline, CDR1 is SNHLY, CDR2 FYNNEI. With 4 bases clipped from V and 4 bases from J, the junction kept 9 bases outside the gene matches. This CDR3 is built from 16 residues. In DNA, the CDR3 is TGTGCCAGCAGTGGCTTGGTACTAGCGGGAGTTTACGAGCAGTACTTC. This sequence encodes CASSGLVLAGVYEQYF.

The V and J genes are TRBV9 and TRBJ2-1; 9 nucleotides agree with TRBD2. J was trimmed by 7 bases and V by 0 bases; bases with no gene match: 5. The CDR3 contains 15 residues. Germline V CDR1 and CDR2: SGDLS, YYNGEE. CDR3 bases: TGTGCCAGCAGCGTAGGGAGCGGGAGGTTGAATGAGCAGTTCTTC. This encodes CASSVGSGRLNEQFF.

The CDR3 spells CAWSGWGPGELFF. CDR3 sequence (DNA): TGTGCCTGGAGTGGATGGGGTCCCGGGGAGCTGTTTTTT. The chain is built from TRBV30 and TRBJ2-2; D unclear. CDR1 GTSNPN and CDR2 SVGIG come from the germline V gene (reference sequence). The CDR3 consists of 13 residues. V was clipped by 1 base and J by 6 bases, with 9 bases between them.

The chain carries TRBV2 and TRBJ2-5, with TRBD2 matching 9 bases. This CDR3 spans 17 amino acids. Unmatched junction bases numbered 14, after V lost 3 bases and J lost 6 bases. Per germline, CDR1 SNHLY and CDR2 FYNNEI. CDR3 bases: TGTGCCAGCAGTGACCCCCCGATGGCTAGCGGGATAAAGACCCAGTACTTC. Translation gives CASSDPPMASGIKTQYF. Together with reference TRBV2 and TRBJ2-5, the CDR3 gives the full variable domain: EPEVTQTPSHQVTQMGQEVILRCVPISNHLYFYWYRQILGQKVEFLVSFYNNEISEKSEIFDDQFSVERPDGSNFTLKIRSTKLEDSAMYFCASSDPPMASGIKTQYFGPGTRLLVL.

The chain couples TRBV7-8 to TRBJ1-5; a weak D match, TRBD1 (5 bases). Germline loops: CDR1 SGHVS, CDR2 FQNEAQ. V was clipped by 0 bases and J by 5 bases, with 14 bases between them. The CDR3 contains 16 residues. CDR3 DNA: TGTGCCAGCAGCTTAGCCGGGACCGAACTCCATCAGCCCCAGCATTTT. Protein: CASSLAGTELHQPQHF.

Remarks on this clone: This may be a read error: a much more frequent sequence differs by one nucleotide. As DNA, the CDR3 is TGTGCCAGCAGCTCGGGGGACGGCCAAGAGACCCAGTACTTC. Protein: CASSSGDGQETQYF. V usage is TRBV5-4 and J usage is TRBJ2-5, with D tentatively TRBD2 (6 bases). There are 14 residues in the CDR3. Trimming left V 3 bases short and J 1 base short, with 10 bases between. Germline CDR1 is SGHNT and CDR2 is YYREEE (reference sequence).

The chain uses TRBV9 and TRBJ2-4; no clear D. CDR3 size: 15 residues. Trimming took off 7 bases at V and 4 bases at J, with 18 bases between the two ends. Germline values: CDR1 SGDLS, CDR2 YYNGEE. CDR3 loop: CASAEQERPKNIQYF. CDR3 coding DNA: TGTGCCAGCGCCGAGCAGGAGAGACCAAAAAACATTCAGTACTTC.

The CDR3 nucleotides are TGTGCCAGCAGTGCCCTCGTGGCAGTCGGCGGGGGGGTGAACACCGGGGAGCTGTTTTTT. It encodes CASSALVAVGGGVNTGELFF. The rearrangement joins TRBV6-1 to TRBJ2-2, with 9 bases matching TRBD2. Per germline, CDR1 MNHNS and CDR2 SASEGT. CDR3 length: 20 amino acids. J lost 1 base, V lost 4 bases, and 16 bases had no gene match.

This chain links TRBV29-1 with TRBJ2-1, with D perhaps TRBD1 (6 bases). The germline gives CDR1 SQVTM, CDR2 ANQGSEA. The CDR3 is 13 residues long. V lost 7 bases, J lost 3 bases, and 13 bases lay in between. CDR3 in DNA: TGCAGCGCTGTGGGGGCGGGCTACAATGAGCAGTTCTTC. Translating gives CSAVGAGYNEQFF.

The gene calls are TRBV5-1 and TRBJ2-1, with unresolved D. The CDR3 is made up of 14 amino acids. V was pared by 1 base and J by 7 bases, with 12 bases between. Germline CDR1 reads SGHRS; CDR2 reads YFSETQ. CDR3 sequence reads: CASSLIVGMNEQFF. The CDR3 nucleotides are TGCGCCAGCAGCTTGATCGTGGGTATGAATGAGCAGTTCTTC.